This entry lists 8 T cell receptor beta chains sequenced from one sample in a study of patients and donors after allogeneic stem cell transplantation. TCRdb redid the calling of the RT-PCR reads with MiXCR, one entry per CDR3 protein. The sample shows 90,000 to 120,000 distinct CDR3 sequences, around 36% of them seen only once. The sample taken for sequencing was blood, either unsorted or a sorted T cell fraction (not recorded which). Source of these receptors: a human donor who was either an allogeneic HSCT recipient or a stem cell or donor lymphocyte infusion donor (not recorded which). It is not recorded whose cells these are; they may come from a transplant donor.

This clonotype was found many times. V gene TRBV12-3 or TRBV12-4 combines with J gene TRBJ1-1; weak D call: TRBD1 (5 bases). The CDR3 length is 15 residues. V was shortened by 3 bases and J by 0 bases, with 11 bases between the two germline ends. The DNA for the CDR3 is TGTGCCAGCAGTTTCGCCGGGACGGTGAACACTGAAGCTTTCTTT. This translates into CASSFAGTVNTEAFF.

The V gene is TRBV3-1, the J gene TRBJ1-1; D is unresolved. V was pared by 4 bases and J by 5 bases, with 11 bases between. The CDR3 covers 13 residues. In germline, CDR1 is LGHDT, CDR2 YNNKEL (reference sequence). The CDR3, as DNA: TGTGCCAGCAGCCCCGGTATCGGGACTGAAGCTTTCTTT. The encoded protein is CASSPGIGTEAFF.

The rearrangement joins TRBV12-3 or TRBV12-4 to TRBJ2-1; 8 bases align to TRBD1. Trimming at V came to 4 bases and at J to 7 bases, leaving 6 bases not matched to a gene. This CDR3 region has 14 residues. The CDR3 bases are TGTGCCAGCAGTTCTCGACAGGGGTGGAATGAGCAGTTCTTC. Its translation is CASSSRQGWNEQFF.

This clonotype showed up just a few times. V and J are TRBV29-1 and TRBJ2-3, with 7 bases that match TRBD2. Per germline, CDR1 SQVTM and CDR2 ANQGSEA. V shed 0 bases and J 3 bases; nucleotides not matched to a gene: 6. The CDR3 covers 15 residues. The CDR3 nucleotides are TGCAGCGTTGAAGATCAGGGCGGGAGAACAGATACGCAGTATTTT. Translated, it gives CSVEDQGGRTDTQYF.

The V call is TRBV6-2 or TRBV6-3, the J call TRBJ2-1, with 11 bases that match TRBD1. The CDR3 is 17 amino acids. V shed 4 bases, J shed 8 bases, and the junction held 13 bases outside the gene matches. The germline V gene encodes CDR1 MNHEY and CDR2 SVGEGT. CDR3 coding DNA: TGTGCCAGCAGTTTCTACTCCCCCGGGACAGGGGGTCATGAGCAGTTCTTC. This encodes CASSFYSPGTGGHEQFF.

A few counts support this clonotype. The chain combines TRBV28 with TRBJ1-1; 8 nucleotides match TRBD1. The V and J ends lost 3 bases and 1 base, in that order; junction bases with no gene match: 16. CDR1 and CDR2 from the germline V gene are MDHEN and SYDVKM. The CDR3 contains 19 residues. The CDR3 DNA sequence: TGTGCCAGCAGTTTCCCCCCCTCTCGGACAGGGTTTAAGAACACTGAAGCTTTCTTT. It codes for CASSFPPSRTGFKNTEAFF.

This chain uses TRBV6-5 with TRBJ2-7; 10 bases map to TRBD1. The trim removed 2 bases at V and 4 bases at J, leaving 5 bases unmatched. The CDR3 runs 15 residues. CDR1 MNHEY and CDR2 SVGAGI come from the germline V gene. CDR3 region: CASSYRDRGNYEQYF. The CDR3 region has the DNA TGTGCCAGCAGTTACAGGGACAGGGGTAATTACGAGCAGTACTTC.

The chain joins TRBV5-1 to TRBJ2-7, with unresolved D. V gave up 0 bases and J gave up 5 bases, with 12 bases separating them. The germline gives CDR1 SGHRS, CDR2 YFSETQ. The CDR3 loop spans 14 amino acids. The CDR3 loop is CASSLGQMVDEQYF. The CDR3 DNA follows: TGCGCCAGCAGCTTGGGGCAGATGGTCGACGAGCAGTACTTC.